This section outlines one T cell receptor beta chain sequence together with its context. The data derive from a study of control samples from healthy donors and cancer patients. The V and J ends lost 9 bases and 0 bases respectively, with 14 bases between them. CDR1 and CDR2 from the germline V gene are KGHDR and SFDVKD. The CDR3 is 15 residues long. Produced via immunoSEQ multiplex PCR; TCRdb's table is partial and in-frame only. The data hold about 140,000 clones, with more than 85% observed a single time. Sequenced: blood. This clonotype was sampled from a woman under 40 in good health. The rearrangement links TRBV24-1 to TRBJ2-1; possibly TRBD2 for D (6 bases). For the CDR3, the DNA is TGTGCCACCTCAATTGGGGGGTTCTCCTACAATGAGCAGTTCTTC. Encoded protein: CATSIGGFSYNEQFF.